This TCR beta chain was captured in a study of technical replicates of blood from a few donors. Clones were read by immunoSEQ multiplex PCR, and TCRdb kept only the in-frame ones, dropping some. Seen here are just over 80,000 clones, approximately 94% observed once, and the top ten hold around 0.37%. Trimming removed 5 bases from V and 0 bases from J, with 8 bases in between. The CDR3 has 14 residues. The J gene is TRBJ2-2, the V gene TRBV5-3; possibly TRBD2 for D (5 bases). TRBV5-3 is an ORF, and what it does is uncertain. This sequence originates from a human donor in good health. What was sequenced was T cells isolated from PBMCs. CDR3 DNA sequence: TGTGCCAGAAGTCGGGGTGCGAACACCGGGGAGCTGTTTTTT. Translated: CARSRGANTGELFF.